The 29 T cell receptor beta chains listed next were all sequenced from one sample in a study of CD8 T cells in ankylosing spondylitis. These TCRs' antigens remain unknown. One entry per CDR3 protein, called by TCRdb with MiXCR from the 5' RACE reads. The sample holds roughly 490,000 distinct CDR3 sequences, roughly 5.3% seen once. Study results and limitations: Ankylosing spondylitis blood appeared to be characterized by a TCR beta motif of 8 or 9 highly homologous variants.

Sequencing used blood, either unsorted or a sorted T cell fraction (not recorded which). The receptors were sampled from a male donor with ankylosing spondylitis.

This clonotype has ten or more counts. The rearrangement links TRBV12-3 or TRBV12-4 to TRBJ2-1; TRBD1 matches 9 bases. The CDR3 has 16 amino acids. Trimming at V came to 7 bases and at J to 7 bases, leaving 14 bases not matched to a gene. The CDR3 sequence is CASITPGTGKSNEQFF. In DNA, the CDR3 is TGTGCCAGCATTACTCCCGGGACAGGGAAGAGTAATGAGCAGTTCTTC.

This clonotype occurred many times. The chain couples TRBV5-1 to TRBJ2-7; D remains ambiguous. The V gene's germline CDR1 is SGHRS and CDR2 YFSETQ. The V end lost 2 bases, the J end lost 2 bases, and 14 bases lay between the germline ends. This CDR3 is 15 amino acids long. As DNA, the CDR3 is TGCGCCAGCAGCTTAATGCAGAACTCAGCCTACGAGCAGTACTTC. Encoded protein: CASSLMQNSAYEQYF. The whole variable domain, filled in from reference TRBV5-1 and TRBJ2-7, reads KAGVTQTPRYLIKTRGQQVTLSCSPISGHRSVSWYQQTPGQGLQFLFEYFSETQRNKGNFPGRFSGRQFSNSRSEMNVSTLELGDSALYLCASSLMQNSAYEQYFGPGTRLTVT.

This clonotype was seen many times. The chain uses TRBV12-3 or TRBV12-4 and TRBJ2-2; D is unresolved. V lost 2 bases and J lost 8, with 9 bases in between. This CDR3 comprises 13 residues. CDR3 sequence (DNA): TGTGCCAGCAGTTTACGCCCCCTGGGGGAGCTGTTTTTT. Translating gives CASSLRPLGELFF.

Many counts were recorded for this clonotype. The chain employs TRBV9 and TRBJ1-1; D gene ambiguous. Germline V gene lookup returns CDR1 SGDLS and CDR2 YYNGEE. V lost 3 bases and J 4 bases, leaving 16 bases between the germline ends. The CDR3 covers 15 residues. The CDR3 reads CASSATGRVGTEAFF. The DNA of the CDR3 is TGTGCCAGCAGCGCAACGGGGAGAGTCGGCACTGAAGCTTTCTTT.

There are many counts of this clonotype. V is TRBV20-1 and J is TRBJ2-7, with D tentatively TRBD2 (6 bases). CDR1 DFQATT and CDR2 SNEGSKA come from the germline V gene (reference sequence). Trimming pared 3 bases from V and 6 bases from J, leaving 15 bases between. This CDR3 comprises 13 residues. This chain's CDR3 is CSASPRVGGEQYF. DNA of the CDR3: TGCAGTGCTAGTCCCAGGGTCGGGGGCGAGCAGTACTTC.

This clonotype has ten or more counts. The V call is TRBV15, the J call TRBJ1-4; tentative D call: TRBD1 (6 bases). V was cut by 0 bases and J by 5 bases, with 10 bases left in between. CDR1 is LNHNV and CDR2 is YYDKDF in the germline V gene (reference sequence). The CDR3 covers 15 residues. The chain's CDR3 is CATSRDTGLNEKLFF. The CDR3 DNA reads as TGTGCCACCAGCAGAGATACAGGGTTAAATGAAAAACTGTTTTTT.

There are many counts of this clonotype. CDR3 residues: CASSQSTDTQYF. DNA for the CDR3: TGTGCCAGCAGCCAATCCACAGATACGCAGTATTTT. The chain couples TRBV7-2 to TRBJ2-3; D ambiguous. Germline V gene lookup returns CDR1 SGHTA and CDR2 FQGNSA. The CDR3 is 12 amino acids. V dropped 5 bases and J dropped 2 bases, with 5 bases sitting between them.

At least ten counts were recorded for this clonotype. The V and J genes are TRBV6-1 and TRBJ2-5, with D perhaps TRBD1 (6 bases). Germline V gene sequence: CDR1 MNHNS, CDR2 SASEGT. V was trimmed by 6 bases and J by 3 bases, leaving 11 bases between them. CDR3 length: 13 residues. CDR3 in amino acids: CASSNRVEETQYF. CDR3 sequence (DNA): TGTGCCAGCAGCAACAGGGTTGAAGAGACCCAGTACTTC.

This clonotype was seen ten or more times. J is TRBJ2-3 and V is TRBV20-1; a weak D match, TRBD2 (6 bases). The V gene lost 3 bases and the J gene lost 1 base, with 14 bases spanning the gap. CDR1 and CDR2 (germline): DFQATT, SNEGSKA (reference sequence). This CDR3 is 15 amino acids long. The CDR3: CSARTGTSRTDTQYF. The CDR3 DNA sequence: TGCAGTGCTAGGACCGGGACTTCTCGCACAGATACGCAGTATTTT.

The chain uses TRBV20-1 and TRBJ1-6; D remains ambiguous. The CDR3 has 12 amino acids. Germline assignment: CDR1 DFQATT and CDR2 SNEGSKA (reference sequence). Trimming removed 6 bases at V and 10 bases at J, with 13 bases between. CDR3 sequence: CSAATGGSPLHF. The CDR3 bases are TGCAGTGCAGCGACGGGTGGCTCACCCCTCCACTTT.

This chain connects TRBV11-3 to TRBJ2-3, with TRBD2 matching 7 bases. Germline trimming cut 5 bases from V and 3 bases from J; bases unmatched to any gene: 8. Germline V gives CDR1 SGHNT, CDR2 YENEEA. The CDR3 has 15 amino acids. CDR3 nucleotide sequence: TGTGCCAGCAGCCCTGGGGGGGTGGTTACAGATACGCAGTATTTT. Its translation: CASSPGGVVTDTQYF.

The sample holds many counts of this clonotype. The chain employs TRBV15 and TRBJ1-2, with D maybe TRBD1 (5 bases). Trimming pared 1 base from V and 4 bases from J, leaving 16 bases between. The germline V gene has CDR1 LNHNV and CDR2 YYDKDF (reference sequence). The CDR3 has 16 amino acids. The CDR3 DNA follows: TGTGCCACCAGCAGAGCCTCCGGGACGGTGACCTATGGCTACACCTTC. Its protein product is CATSRASGTVTYGYTF.

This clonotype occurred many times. The CDR3 loop reads CSARGDRGTHEQYF. The CDR3 nucleotides are TGCAGTGCTAGAGGGGACAGGGGGACCCACGAGCAGTACTTC. The chain employs TRBV20-1 and TRBJ2-7, with TRBD1 matching 11 bases. The CDR3 extends over 14 amino acids. Germline assignment: CDR1 DFQATT and CDR2 SNEGSKA (reference sequence). With 1 base clipped from V and 5 bases from J, the junction kept 4 bases outside the gene matches.

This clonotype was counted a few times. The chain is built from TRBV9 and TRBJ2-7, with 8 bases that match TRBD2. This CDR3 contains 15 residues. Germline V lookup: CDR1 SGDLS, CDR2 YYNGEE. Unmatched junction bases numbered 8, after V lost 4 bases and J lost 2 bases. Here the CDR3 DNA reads TGTGCCAGCAGCACCCGGGAGCGGGGGCCCTACGAGCAGTACTTC. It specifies CASSTRERGPYEQYF.

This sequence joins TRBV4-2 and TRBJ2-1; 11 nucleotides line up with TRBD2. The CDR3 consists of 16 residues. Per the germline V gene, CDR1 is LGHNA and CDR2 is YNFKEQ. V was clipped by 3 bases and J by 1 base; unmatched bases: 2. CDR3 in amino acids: CASSHVAGGSYNEQFF. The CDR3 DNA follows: TGTGCCAGCAGCCACGTAGCGGGAGGGTCCTACAATGAGCAGTTCTTC.

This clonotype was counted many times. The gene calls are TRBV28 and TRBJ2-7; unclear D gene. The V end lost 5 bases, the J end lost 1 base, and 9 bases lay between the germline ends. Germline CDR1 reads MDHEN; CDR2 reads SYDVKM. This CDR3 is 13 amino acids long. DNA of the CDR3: TGTGCCAGCAGTGTAGCACTTTCCTACGAGCAGTACTTC. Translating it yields CASSVALSYEQYF.

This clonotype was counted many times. CDR3 region: CASSPWGITQETQYF. In nucleotides, the CDR3 is TGTGCCAGCAGCCCCTGGGGTATTACCCAAGAGACCCAGTACTTC. The J gene is TRBJ2-5, the V gene TRBV11-2; no reliable D call. The V end lost 5 bases, the J end lost 1 base, and 14 bases lay between the germline ends. Germline V gene lookup returns CDR1 SGHAT and CDR2 FQNNGV. This CDR3 spans 15 amino acids.

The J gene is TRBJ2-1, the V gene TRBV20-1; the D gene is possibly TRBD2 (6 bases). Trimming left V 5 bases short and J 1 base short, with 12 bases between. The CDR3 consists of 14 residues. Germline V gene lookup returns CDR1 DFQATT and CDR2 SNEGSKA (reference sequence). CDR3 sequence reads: CSALPGLSYNEQFF. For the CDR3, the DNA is TGCAGTGCTCTACCGGGACTGTCCTACAATGAGCAGTTCTTC.

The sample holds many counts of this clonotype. CDR3 region: CAAGGPGGWNEQFF. The CDR3, as DNA: TGTGCCGCCGGCGGCCCGGGGGGGTGGAATGAGCAGTTCTTC. This chain connects TRBV10-3 to TRBJ2-1; 8 bases fit TRBD2. CDR3 length: 14 amino acids. Germline V lookup: CDR1 ENHRY, CDR2 SYGVKD. The ends lost 11 bases at V and 7 bases at J; junction bases unmatched: 13.

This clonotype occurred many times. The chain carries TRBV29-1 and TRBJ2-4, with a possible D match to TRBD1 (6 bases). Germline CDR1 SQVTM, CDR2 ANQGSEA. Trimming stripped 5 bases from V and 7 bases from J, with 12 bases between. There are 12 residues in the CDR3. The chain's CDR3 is CSVTGNRNIQYF. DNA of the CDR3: TGCAGCGTTACAGGGAATCGGAACATTCAGTACTTC.

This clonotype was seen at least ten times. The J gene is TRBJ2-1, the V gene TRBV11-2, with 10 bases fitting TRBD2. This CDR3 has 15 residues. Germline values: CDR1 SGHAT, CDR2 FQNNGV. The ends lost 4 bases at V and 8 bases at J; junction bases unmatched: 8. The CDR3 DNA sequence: TGTGCCAGCAGCTCTAGCGGGAGCAGGAGCGATGAGCAGTTCTTC. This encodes CASSSSGSRSDEQFF. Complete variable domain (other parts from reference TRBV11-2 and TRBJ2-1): EAGVAQSPRYKIIEKRQSVAFWCNPISGHATLYWYQQILGQGPKLLIQFQNNGVVDDSQLPKDRFSAERLKGVDSTLKIQPAKLEDSAVYLCASSSSGSRSDEQFFGPGTRLTVL.

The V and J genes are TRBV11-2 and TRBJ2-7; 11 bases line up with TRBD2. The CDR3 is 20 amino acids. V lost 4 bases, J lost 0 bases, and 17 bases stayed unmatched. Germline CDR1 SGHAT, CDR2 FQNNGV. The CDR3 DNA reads TGTGCCAGCAGCTACCCCCCGTGGGTAGCGGGAGGGCGAGGCTCCTACGAGCAGTACTTC. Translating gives CASSYPPWVAGGRGSYEQYF.

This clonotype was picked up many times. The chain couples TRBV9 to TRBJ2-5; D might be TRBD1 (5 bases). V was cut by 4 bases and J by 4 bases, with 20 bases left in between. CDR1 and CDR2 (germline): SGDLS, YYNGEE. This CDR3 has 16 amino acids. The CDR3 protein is CASSTFLKDTPETQYF. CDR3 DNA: TGTGCCAGCAGCACATTTCTCAAGGACACTCCAGAGACCCAGTACTTC.

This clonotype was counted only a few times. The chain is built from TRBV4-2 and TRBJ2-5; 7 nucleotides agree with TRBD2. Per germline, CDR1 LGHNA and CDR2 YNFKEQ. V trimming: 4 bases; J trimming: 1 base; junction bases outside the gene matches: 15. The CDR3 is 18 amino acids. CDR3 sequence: CASSLTPEASGVQETQYF. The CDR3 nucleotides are TGTGCCAGCAGCCTCACTCCTGAGGCTAGCGGAGTCCAAGAGACCCAGTACTTC.

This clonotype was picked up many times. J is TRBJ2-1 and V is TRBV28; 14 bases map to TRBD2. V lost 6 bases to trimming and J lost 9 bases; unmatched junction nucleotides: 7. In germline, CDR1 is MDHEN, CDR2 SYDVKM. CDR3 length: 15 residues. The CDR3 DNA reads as TGTGCCAGCAGGACGGGACTAGCGGGAGCCAGTGAGCAGTTCTTC. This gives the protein CASRTGLAGASEQFF. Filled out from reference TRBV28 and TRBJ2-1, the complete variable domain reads DVKVTQSSRYLVKRTGEKVFLECVQDMDHENMFWYRQDPGLGLRLIYFSYDVKMKEKGDIPEGYSVSREKKERFSLILESASTNQTSMYLCASRTGLAGASEQFFGPGTRLTVL.

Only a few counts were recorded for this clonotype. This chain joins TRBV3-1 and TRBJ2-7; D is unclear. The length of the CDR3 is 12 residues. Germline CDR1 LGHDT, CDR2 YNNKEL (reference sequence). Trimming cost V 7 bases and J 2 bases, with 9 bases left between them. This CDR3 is CASTSDPYEQYF. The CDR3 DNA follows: TGTGCCAGCACCTCGGACCCCTACGAGCAGTACTTC.

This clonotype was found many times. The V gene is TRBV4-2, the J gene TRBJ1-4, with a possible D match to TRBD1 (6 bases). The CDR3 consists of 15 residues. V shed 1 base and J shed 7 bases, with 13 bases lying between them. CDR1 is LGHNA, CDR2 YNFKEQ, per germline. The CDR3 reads CASSQVTGLVEKLFF. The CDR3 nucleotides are TGTGCCAGCAGCCAAGTAACAGGGTTGGTTGAAAAACTGTTTTTT.

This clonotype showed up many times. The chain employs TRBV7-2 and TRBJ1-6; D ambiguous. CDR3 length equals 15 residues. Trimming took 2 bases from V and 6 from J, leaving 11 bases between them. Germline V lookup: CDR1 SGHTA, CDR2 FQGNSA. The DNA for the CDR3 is TGTGCCAGCAGCTTAATGTCTGGATCTAATTCACCCCTCCACTTT. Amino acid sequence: CASSLMSGSNSPLHF.

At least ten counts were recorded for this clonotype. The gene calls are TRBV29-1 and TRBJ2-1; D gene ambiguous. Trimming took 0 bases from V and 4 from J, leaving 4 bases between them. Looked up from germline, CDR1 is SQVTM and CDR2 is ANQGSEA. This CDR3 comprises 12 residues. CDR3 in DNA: TGCAGCGTTGAAGAAGTATACAATGAGCAGTTCTTC. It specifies CSVEEVYNEQFF.